This T cell receptor beta chain was recorded in a study of OX40 agonist ivuxolimab in advanced cancers. Study-level background: Ivuxolimab was a fully human IgG2 agonistic monoclonal antibody targeting the costimulatory receptor OX40 (CD134). The paper reports the monotherapy dose-escalation portion (N = 52 patients) of the phase I ivuxolimab trial. The purpose of peripheral TCRbeta sequencing was to test whether ivuxolimab changed TCR sequence diversity and led to clonal T-cell expansion. Of the roughly 51 dose-escalation patients, hepatocellular carcinoma was present in about 20, melanoma in approximately 15, renal cell carcinoma in 9 and head and neck cancer in 9. Intravenous ivuxolimab was administered to patients every 2 weeks at six dose levels: 0.01, 0.1, 0.3, 1.5, 3 and 10 mg/kg. Three dose-escalation patients achieved partial responses, one with hepatocellular carcinoma and two with cutaneous melanoma. A male proportion of nearly 85% and a mean age of around 60 years, ranging from roughly 23 to 79, were recorded for the dose-escalation cohort. Patients were allowed to have had prior anti-PD-1, anti-PD-L1 or anti-CTLA-4 therapy, and approximately 40% of the dose-escalation patients had been treated with checkpoint inhibitors. The investigation overall reported the following: In the 0.1-3.0 mg/kg groups, partial responders were among the patients with the lowest normalized peripheral clonal expansion, particularly in CD8+ T cells. Low levels of normalized T-cell clonal expansion were also seen in some patients who did not respond. The antigen specificity of the clonally expanded peripheral T cells was not determined. After ivuxolimab, expanded clones were on average more numerous among CD8+ T cells than among CD4+ T cells. At doses of 0.1 to 3.0 mg/kg, clonal expansion of both CD4+ and CD8+ T cells in blood was seen between baseline and week 6.

About this clone: The target of this receptor is not known. One base away there is no much larger clone; base qualities are not given.

Patients with autoimmune disease history or receiving systemic immunosuppression were excluded from the trial. Peripheral blood for TCR sequencing was collected from all dose cohorts at baseline, on cycle 4 day 1, and on cycle 7 day 1. The samples were drawn from a first-in-human, open-label, multicenter phase I dose-escalation trial of ivuxolimab. Adults with locally advanced or metastatic melanoma, renal cell, hepatocellular, or head and neck squamous cell carcinoma were enrolled in the trial. Before TCR sequencing, CD4+ T cells and CD8+ T cells from peripheral blood were sorted into separate populations. The cysteine opens and the phenylalanine closes a CDR3 of 12 amino acids. Just the 36-base CDR3 DNA is kept, in frame starting at base 1. A distance of 8 bases separates the germline ends of V and J, which lose 1 base and 8 bases respectively. From the germline V gene, CDR1 is KGHSH and CDR2 is LQKENI.

Genomic DNA was extracted from sorted cells for sequencing of the TCRbeta CDR3 region. The immunoSEQ Assay was used for sequencing of TCRbeta CDR3 regions. The clones in this table, taken by TCRdb from immuneACCESS, are in-frame only. Not every clone is retained; where verified, under half of the shortfall comes from an unresolved V gene, and the cause of the rest is unknown. The sample table shows 70,000 to 95,000 clones, and 75% to 95% are seen once. The top ten clonotypes cover approximately 7% of the sample. The sequenced sample was CD4+ or CD8+ T cells sorted from blood, obtained in a trial of the OX40 agonist ivuxolimab. In this chain, TRBV18 is recombined with TRBJ1-1, with a weak D call of TRBD1 (5 bases match). The sequence was collected from an adult with an advanced solid tumor such as melanoma, head and neck, liver or kidney cancer. The sequence in DNA is TGTGCCAGCTCACCACTCCAGGGAGAAGCTTTCTTT. It encodes CASSPLQGEAFF. The CDR3, completed at both ends by the reference TRBV18 and TRBJ1-1 genes, gives the full variable domain NAGVMQNPRHLVRRRGQEARLRCSPMKGHSHVYWYRQLPEEGLKFMVYLQKENIIDESGMPKERFSAEFPKEGPSILRIQQVVRGDSAAYFCASSPLQGEAFFGQGTRLTVV.